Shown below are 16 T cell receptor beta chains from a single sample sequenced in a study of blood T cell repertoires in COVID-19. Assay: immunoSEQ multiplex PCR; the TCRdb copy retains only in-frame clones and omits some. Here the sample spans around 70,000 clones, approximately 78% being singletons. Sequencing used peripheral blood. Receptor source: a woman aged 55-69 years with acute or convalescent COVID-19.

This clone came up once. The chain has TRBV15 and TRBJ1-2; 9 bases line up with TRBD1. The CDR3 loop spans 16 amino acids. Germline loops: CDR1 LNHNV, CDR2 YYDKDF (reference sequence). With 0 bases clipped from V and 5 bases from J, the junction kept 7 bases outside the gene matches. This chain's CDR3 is CATSREAWTGDYGYTF. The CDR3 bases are TGTGCCACCAGCAGAGAGGCCTGGACAGGGGATTATGGCTACACCTTC.

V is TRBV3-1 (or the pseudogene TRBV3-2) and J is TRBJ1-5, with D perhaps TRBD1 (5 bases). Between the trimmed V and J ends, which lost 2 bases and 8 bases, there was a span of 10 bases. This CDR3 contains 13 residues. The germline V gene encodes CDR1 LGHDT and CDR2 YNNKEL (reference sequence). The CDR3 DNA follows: TGTGCCAGCAGCCAAAGACCGGGGGAGCCCCAGCATTTT. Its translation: CASSQRPGEPQHF.

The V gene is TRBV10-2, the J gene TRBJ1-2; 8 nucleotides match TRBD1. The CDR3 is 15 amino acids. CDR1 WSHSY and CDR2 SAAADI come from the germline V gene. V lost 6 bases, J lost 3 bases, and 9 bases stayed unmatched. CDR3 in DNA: TGCGCCAGCAGGGGGACAGGAGGGGGTGACTATGGCTACACCTTC. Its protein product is CASRGTGGGDYGYTF.

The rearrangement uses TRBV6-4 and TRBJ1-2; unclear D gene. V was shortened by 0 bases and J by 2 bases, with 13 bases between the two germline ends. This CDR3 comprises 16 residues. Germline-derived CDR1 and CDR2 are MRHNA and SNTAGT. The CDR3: CASSDSFHLVNYGYTF. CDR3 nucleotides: TGTGCCAGCAGTGACTCATTCCACCTAGTAAACTATGGCTACACCTTC.

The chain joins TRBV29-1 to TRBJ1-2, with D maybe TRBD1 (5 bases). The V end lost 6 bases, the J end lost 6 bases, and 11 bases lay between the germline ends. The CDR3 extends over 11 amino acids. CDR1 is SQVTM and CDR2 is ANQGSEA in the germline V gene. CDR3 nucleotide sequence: TGCAGCGTAGGGGCAGGGCATGGCTACACCTTC. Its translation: CSVGAGHGYTF. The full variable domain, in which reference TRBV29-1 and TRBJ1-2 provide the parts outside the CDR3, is SAVISQKPSRDICQRGTSLTIQCQVDSQVTMMFWYRQQPGQSLTLIATANQGSEATYESGFVIDKFPISRPNLTFSTLTVSNMSPEDSSIYLCSVGAGHGYTFGSGTRLTVV.

CDR3 loop: CAWSVFPYTEAFF. The DNA of the CDR3 is TGTGCCTGGAGTGTTTTTCCTTACACTGAAGCTTTCTTT. V usage is TRBV30 and J usage is TRBJ1-1; D call uncertain. V was pared by 0 bases and J by 3 bases, with 8 bases between. This CDR3 region has 13 residues. The germline gives CDR1 GTSNPN, CDR2 SVGIG (reference sequence).

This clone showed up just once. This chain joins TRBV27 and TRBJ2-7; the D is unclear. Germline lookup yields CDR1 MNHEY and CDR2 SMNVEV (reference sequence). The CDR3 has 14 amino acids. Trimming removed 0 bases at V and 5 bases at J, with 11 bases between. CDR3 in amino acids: CASSLSPISDEQYF. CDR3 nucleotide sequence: TGTGCCAGCAGTTTATCCCCTATATCCGACGAGCAGTACTTC.

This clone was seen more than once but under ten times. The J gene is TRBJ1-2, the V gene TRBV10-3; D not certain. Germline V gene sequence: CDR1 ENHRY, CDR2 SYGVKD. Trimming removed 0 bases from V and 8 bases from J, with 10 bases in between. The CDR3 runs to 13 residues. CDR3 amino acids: CAISESLGEGYTF. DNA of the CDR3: TGTGCCATCAGTGAGTCCCTTGGGGAGGGCTACACCTTC.

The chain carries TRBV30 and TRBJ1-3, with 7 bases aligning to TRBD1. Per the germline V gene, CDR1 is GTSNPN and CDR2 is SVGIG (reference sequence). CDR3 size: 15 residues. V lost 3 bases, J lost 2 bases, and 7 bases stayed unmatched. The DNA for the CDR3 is TGTGCCTGGAGAGCGGACAGGTACCCTGGAAACACCATATATTTT. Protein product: CAWRADRYPGNTIYF.

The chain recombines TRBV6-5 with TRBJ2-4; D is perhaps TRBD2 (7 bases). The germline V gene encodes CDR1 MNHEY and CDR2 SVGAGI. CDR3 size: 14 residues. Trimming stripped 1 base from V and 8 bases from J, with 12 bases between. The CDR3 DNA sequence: TGTGCCAGCAGTTACTGGGGGGGCGGGGACATTCAGTACTTC. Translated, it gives CASSYWGGGDIQYF.

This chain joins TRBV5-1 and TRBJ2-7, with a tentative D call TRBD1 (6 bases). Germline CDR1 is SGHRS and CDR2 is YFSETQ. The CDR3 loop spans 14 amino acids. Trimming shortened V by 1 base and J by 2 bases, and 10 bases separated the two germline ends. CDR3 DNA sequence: TGCGCCAGCAGCTTGTCAGGACAGACCTACGAGCAGTACTTC. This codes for CASSLSGQTYEQYF.

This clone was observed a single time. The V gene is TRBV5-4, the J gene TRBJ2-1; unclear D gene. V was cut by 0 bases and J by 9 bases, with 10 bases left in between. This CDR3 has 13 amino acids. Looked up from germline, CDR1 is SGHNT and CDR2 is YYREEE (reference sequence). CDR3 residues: CASSLGERGEQFF. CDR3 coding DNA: TGTGCCAGCAGCTTGGGAGAACGCGGTGAGCAGTTCTTC.

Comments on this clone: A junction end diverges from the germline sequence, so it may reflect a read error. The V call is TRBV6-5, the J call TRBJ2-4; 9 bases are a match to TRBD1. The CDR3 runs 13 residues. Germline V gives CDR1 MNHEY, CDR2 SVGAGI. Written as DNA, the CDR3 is TGTGCCAGCAGTTACTCGGCGAGGGACAGGGCGAACTTC. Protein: CASSYSARDRANF.

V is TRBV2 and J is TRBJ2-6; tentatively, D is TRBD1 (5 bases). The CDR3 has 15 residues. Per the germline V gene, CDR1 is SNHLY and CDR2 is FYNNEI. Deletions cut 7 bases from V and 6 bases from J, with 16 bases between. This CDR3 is CASMAGQAEANVLTF. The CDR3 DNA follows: TGTGCCAGCATGGCAGGGCAGGCTGAGGCCAACGTCCTGACTTTC.

This chain's CDR3 is CAWSVLGAMNTEAFF. CDR3 in DNA: TGTGCCTGGAGTGTACTGGGGGCGATGAACACTGAAGCTTTCTTT. This chain joins TRBV30 and TRBJ1-1, with D maybe TRBD1 (6 bases). CDR3 length: 15 residues. Germline CDR1 is GTSNPN and CDR2 is SVGIG (reference sequence). Trimming took 0 bases from V and 0 from J, leaving 11 bases between them. Together with reference TRBV30 and TRBJ1-1, the CDR3 gives the full variable domain: SQTIHQWPATLVQPVGSPLSLECTVEGTSNPNLYWYRQAAGRGLQLLFYSVGIGQISSEVPQNLSASRPQDRQFILSSKKLLLSDSGFYLCAWSVLGAMNTEAFFGQGTRLTVV.

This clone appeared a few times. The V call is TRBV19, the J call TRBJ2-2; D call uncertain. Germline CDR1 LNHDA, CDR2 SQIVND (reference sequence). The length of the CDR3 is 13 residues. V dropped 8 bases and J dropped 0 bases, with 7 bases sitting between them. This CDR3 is CASEQTNTGELFF. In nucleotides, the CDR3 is TGTGCCAGTGAACAGACGAACACCGGGGAGCTGTTTTTT.